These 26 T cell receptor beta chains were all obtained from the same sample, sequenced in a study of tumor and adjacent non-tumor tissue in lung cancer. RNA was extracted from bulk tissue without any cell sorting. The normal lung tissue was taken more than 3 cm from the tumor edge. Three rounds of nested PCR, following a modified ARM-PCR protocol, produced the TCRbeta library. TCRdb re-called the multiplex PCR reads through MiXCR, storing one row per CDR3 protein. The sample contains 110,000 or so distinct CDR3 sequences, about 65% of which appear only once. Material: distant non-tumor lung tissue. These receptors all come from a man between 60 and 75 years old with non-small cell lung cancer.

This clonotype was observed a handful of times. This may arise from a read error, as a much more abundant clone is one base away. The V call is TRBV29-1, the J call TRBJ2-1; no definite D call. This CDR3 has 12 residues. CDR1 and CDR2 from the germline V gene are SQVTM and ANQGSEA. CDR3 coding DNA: TGCATCGTTGATTTACAGTTCAGTGAGCAGTTCTTC. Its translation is CIVDLQFSEQFF.

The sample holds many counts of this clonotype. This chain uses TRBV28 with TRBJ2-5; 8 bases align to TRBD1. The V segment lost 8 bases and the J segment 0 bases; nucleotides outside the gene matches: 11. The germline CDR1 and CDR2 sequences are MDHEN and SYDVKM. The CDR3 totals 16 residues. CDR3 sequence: CASQGRQGRYQETQYF. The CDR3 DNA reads TGTGCCAGCCAGGGCAGACAGGGGAGGTACCAAGAGACCCAGTACTTC.

CDR3 nucleotide sequence: TGCGCCAGCAGCTTGGACCCCGGGAGGCGGTATAATGAGCAGTTCTTC. Protein product: CASSLDPGRRYNEQFF. The V and J genes are TRBV5-1 and TRBJ2-1; 7 nucleotides align to TRBD2. This CDR3 contains 16 residues. Per the germline V gene, CDR1 is SGHRS and CDR2 is YFSETQ. The junction had 10 bases not matched to a gene; V was cut back by 0 bases and J by 7 bases.

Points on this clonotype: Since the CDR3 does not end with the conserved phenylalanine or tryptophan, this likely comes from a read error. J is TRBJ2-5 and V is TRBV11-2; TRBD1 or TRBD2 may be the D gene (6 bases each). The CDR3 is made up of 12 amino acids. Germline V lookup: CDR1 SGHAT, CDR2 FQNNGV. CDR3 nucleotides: TGTGCCGGCAGCTTAGGGGGGGAGACCCAGTACTTA. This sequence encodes CAGSLGGETQYL.

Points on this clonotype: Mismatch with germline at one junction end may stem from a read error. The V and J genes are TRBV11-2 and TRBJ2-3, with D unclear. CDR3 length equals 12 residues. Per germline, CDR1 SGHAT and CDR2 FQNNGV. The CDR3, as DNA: TGTACCAGCAGCTTAGTTTCAGATACGGAGTATTTT. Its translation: CTSSLVSDTEYF.

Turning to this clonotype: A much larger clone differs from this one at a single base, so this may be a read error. This chain's CDR3 is CSVRKNTHEQLF. The CDR3 bases are TGCAGTGTACGTAAAAATACCCATGAGCAGTTATTC. The chain couples TRBV20-1 to TRBJ2-1, with D unresolved. Germline CDR1 is DFQATT and CDR2 is SNEGSKA (reference sequence). This CDR3 region has 12 residues.

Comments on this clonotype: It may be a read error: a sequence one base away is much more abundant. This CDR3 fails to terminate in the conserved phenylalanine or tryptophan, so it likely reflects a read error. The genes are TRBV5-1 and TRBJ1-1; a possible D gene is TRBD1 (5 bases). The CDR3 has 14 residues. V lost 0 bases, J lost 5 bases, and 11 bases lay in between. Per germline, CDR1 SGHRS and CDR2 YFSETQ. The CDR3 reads CASSLEPGLTEAFS. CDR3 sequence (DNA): TGCGCCAGCAGCTTGGAACCGGGACTAACTGAAGCTTTCTCT.

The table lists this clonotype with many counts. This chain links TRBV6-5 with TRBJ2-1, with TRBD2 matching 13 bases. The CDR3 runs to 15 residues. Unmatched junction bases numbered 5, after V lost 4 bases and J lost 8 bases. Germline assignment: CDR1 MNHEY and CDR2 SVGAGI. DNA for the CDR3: TGTGCCAGCAGTTGGGGACTAGCGGGATCGGATGAGCAGTTCTTC. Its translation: CASSWGLAGSDEQFF.

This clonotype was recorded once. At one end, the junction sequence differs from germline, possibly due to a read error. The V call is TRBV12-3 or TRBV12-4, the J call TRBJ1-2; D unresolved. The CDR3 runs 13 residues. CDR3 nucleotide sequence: TGTGCCAGCAGTTTTGCAAGGGCTACGGGCTACGCCTTC. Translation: CASSFARATGYAF.

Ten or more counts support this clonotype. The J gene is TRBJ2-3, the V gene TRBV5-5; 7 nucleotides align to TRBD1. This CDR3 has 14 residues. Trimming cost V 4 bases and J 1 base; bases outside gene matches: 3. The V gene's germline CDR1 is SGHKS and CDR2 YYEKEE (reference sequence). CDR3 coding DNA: TGTGCCAGCAGCAAAGGACAGGGCACAGATACGCAGTATTTT. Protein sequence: CASSKGQGTDTQYF.

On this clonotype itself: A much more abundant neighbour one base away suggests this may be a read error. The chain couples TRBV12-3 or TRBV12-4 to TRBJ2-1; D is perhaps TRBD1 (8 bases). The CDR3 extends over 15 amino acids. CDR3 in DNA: TGTGCCAGCACTTTAACAGGGGGGGTCTACAATGAGCAGTTCTTC. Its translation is CASTLTGGVYNEQFF.

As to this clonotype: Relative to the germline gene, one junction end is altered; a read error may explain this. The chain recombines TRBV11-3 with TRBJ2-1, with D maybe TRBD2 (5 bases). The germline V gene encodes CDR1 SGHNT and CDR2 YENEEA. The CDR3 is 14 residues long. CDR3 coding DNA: TGTGTCAGCAGACTGACTACTACGTCTACTGAGCAGTTATTC. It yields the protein CVSRLTTTSTEQLF. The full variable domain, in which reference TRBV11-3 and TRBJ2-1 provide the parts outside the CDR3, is EAGVVQSPRYKIIEKKQPVAFWCNPISGHNTLYWYLQNLGQGPELLIRYENEEAVDDSQLPKDRFSAERLKGVDSTLKIQPAELGDSAVYLCVSRLTTTSTEQLFGPGTRLTVL.

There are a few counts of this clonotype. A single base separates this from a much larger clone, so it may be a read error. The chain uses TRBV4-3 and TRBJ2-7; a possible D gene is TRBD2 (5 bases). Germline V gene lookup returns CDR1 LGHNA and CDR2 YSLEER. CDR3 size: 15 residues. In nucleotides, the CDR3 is TGCGCCGGCAGCCAAGAGGTAGCGCGAGGTTACGAGCAGTACTTC. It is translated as CAGSQEVARGYEQYF.

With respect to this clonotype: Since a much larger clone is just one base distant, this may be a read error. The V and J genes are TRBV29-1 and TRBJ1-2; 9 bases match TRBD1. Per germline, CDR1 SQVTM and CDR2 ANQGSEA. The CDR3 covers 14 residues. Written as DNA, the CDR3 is TGCAGCGTTAGGGACAGGGCATCTAACTATGACTACACCTTC. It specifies CSVRDRASNYDYTF. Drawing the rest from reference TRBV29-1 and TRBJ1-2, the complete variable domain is SAVISQKPSRDICQRGTSLTIQCQVDSQVTMMFWYRQQPGQSLTLIATANQGSEATYESGFVIDKFPISRPNLTFSTLTVSNMSPEDSSIYLCSVRDRASNYDYTFGSGTRLTVV.

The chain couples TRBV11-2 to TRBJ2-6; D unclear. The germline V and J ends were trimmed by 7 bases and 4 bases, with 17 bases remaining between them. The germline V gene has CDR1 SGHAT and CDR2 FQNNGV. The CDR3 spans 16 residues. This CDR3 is CASTQMCDFGANVLTF. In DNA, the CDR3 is TGTGCCAGCACCCAAATGTGTGATTTCGGGGCCAACGTCCTGACTTTC.

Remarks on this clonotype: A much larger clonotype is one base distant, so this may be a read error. The DNA for the CDR3 is TGTGCCAGCAGCTTGGGGCTAGGAGTGACCCAGTACTTC. This translates into CASSLGLGVTQYF. This chain connects TRBV5-5 to TRBJ2-5; D gene ambiguous. Germline loops: CDR1 SGHKS, CDR2 YYEKEE (reference sequence). V was trimmed by 0 bases and J by 7 bases, leaving 10 bases between them. The CDR3 loop spans 13 amino acids.

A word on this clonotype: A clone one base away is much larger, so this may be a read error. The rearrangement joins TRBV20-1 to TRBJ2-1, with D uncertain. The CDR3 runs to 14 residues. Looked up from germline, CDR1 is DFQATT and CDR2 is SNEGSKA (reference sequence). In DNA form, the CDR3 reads TGCAGTGCTAGAGACGTCGCTGTGTACAAAGAGCAGTTCTTC. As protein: CSARDVAVYKEQFF.

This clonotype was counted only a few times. In DNA, the CDR3 is TGTGCCAGCAGCATGGACGGGACAGGGGTCGAGCAGTACTTC. Translated: CASSMDGTGVEQYF. The chain links TRBV7-9 to TRBJ2-7, with 10 bases aligning to TRBD1. Per the germline V gene, CDR1 is SEHNR and CDR2 is FQNEAQ (reference sequence). J was trimmed by 6 bases and V by 5 bases; bases with no gene match: 7. This CDR3 is 14 amino acids long.

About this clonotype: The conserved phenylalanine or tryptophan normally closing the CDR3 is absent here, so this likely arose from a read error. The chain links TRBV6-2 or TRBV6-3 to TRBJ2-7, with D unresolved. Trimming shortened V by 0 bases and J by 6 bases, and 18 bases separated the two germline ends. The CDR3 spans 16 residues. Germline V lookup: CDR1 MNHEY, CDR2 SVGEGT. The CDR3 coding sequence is TGTGCCAGCAGTTACTCGCACGGTGGGGAATTCCTCGAGCAGTACTCC. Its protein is CASSYSHGGEFLEQYS.

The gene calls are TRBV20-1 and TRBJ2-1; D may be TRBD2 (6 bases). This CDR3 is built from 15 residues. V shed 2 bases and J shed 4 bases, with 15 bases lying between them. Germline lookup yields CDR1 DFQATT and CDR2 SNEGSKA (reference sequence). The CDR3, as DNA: TGCAGTGCTAGAATGCCAGGGAGGTTGTACAATGAGCAGTTCTTC. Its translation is CSARMPGRLYNEQFF.

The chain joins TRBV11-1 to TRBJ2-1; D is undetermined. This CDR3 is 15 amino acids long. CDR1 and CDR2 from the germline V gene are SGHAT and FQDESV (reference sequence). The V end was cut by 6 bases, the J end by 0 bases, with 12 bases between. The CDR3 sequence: CASSPQIGSYNEQFF. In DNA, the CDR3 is TGTGCCAGCAGTCCTCAGATCGGCTCCTACAATGAGCAGTTCTTC. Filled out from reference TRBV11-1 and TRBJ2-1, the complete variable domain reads EAEVAQSPRYKITEKSQAVAFWCDPISGHATLYWYRQILGQGPELLVQFQDESVVDDSQLPKDRFSAERLKGVDSTLKIQPAELGDSAMYLCASSPQIGSYNEQFFGPGTRLTVL.

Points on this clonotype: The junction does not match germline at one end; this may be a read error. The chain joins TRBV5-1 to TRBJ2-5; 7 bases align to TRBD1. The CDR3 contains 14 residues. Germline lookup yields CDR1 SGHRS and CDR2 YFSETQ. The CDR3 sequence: CASSITGAGETQYF. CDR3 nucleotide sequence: TGCGCTAGCAGCATCACAGGGGCAGGAGAGACCCAGTACTTC.

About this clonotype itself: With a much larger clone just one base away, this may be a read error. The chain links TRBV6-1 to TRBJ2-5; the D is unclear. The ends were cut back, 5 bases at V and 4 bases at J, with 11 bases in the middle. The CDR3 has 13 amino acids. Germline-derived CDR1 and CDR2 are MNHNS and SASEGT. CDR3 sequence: CASSSQVGETQYF. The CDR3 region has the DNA TGTGCCAGCAGTTCCCAGGTCGGAGAGACCCAGTACTTC.

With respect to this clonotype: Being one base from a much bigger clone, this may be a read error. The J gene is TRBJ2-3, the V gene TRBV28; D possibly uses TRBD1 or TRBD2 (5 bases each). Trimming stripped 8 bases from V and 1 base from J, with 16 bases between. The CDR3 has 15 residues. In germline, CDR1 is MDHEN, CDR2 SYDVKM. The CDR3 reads CASAYSRDRTDTQYF. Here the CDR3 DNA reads TGTGCCAGCGCCTACTCTAGGGACCGCACAGATACGCAGTATTTT.

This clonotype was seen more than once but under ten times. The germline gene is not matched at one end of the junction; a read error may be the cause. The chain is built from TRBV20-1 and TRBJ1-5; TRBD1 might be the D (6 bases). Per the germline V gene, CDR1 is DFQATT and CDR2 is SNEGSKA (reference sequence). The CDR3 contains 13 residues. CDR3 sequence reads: CSASGGLNQSQHF. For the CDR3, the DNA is TGTAGTGCTAGCGGGGGGCTAAATCAGTCCCAGCATTTT.

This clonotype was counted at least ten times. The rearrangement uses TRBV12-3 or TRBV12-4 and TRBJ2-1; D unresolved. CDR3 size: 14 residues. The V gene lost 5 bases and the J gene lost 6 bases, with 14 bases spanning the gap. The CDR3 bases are TGTGCCAGCAGTGCCGGCGCCCAGTTCAATGAGCAGTTCTTC. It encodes CASSAGAQFNEQFF.